This passage covers 23 T cell receptor beta chains from one sample sequenced in a study of T-cell reconstitution after alpha-beta-depleted transplantation in children. Preparation of the TCRbeta library used unique molecular identifiers. One entry per CDR3 protein results from TCRdb running MiXCR on the PCR reads. Of hundreds of thousands of distinct CDR3 sequences listed, around 16% are singletons. The sequenced sample was PBMCs from the stem cell graft donor, obtained from the stem cell graft. Source of these receptors: a human donor who donated a stem cell graft to a child with acute lymphoblastic leukemia.

This clonotype has a handful of counts. The rearrangement uses TRBV7-8 and TRBJ1-2; 9 nucleotides agree with TRBD1. The CDR3 spans 14 residues. Germline CDR1 and CDR2: SGHVS and FQNEAQ. V lost 5 bases to trimming and J lost 6 bases; unmatched junction nucleotides: 7. The CDR3 nucleotides read TGTGCCAGCAGCGGGACAGGGAACAGGGATGGCTACACCTTC. Amino acids: CASSGTGNRDGYTF. The whole variable domain, filled in from reference TRBV7-8 and TRBJ1-2, reads GAGVSQSPRYKVAKRGQDVALRCDPISGHVSLFWYQQALGQGPEFLTYFQNEAQLDKSGLPSDRFFAERPEGSVSTLKIQRTQQEDSAVYLCASSGTGNRDGYTFGSGTRLTVV.

This clonotype was picked up many times. The J gene is TRBJ2-3, the V gene TRBV3-1, with 12 bases identical to TRBD2. V was pared by 5 bases and J by 2 bases, with 8 bases of the junction left unmatched. The CDR3 covers 17 residues. The germline V gene has CDR1 LGHDT and CDR2 YNNKEL (reference sequence). This chain's CDR3 is CASSKRLAGDLTDTQYF. The CDR3 DNA reads as TGTGCCAGCAGCAAACGACTAGCGGGAGACCTCACAGATACGCAGTATTTT.

Only a few counts were recorded for this clonotype. The V and J genes are TRBV19 and TRBJ1-2; no clear D. The CDR3 extends over 13 amino acids. Germline CDR1 LNHDA, CDR2 SQIVND (reference sequence). Trimming left V 3 bases short and J 2 bases short, with 7 bases between. The CDR3 loop reads CASSIGGNYGYTF. The CDR3 nucleotides are TGTGCCAGTAGTATCGGCGGGAACTATGGCTACACCTTC.

This clonotype occurred a few times. This chain uses TRBV15 with TRBJ1-6, with a tentative D call TRBD1 (5 bases). The V gene lost 3 bases and the J gene lost 7 bases, with 13 bases spanning the gap. Germline V gene sequence: CDR1 LNHNV, CDR2 YYDKDF (reference sequence). The CDR3 extends over 15 amino acids. The CDR3 DNA sequence: TGTGCCACCAGCAGTCGGGGCCTGGGGAATTCACCCCTCCACTTT. The encoded protein is CATSSRGLGNSPLHF.

The chain employs TRBV20-1 and TRBJ2-5; D possibly corresponds to TRBD2 (6 bases). Germline lookup yields CDR1 DFQATT and CDR2 SNEGSKA (reference sequence). This CDR3 contains 13 residues. V shed 2 bases and J shed 5 bases, with 12 bases lying between them. The CDR3 loop is CSARSRGGETQYF. CDR3 sequence (DNA): TGCAGTGCTAGATCACGTGGGGGGGAGACCCAGTACTTC.

The chain links TRBV20-1 to TRBJ2-7; TRBD2 is a possible D gene (5 bases). Germline V gene lookup returns CDR1 DFQATT and CDR2 SNEGSKA (reference sequence). The CDR3 consists of 15 residues. The ends were cut back, 1 base at V and 0 bases at J, with 13 bases in the middle. The CDR3 DNA sequence: TGCAGTGCTAGAGGAACGGGGAGTAACTCCTACGAGCAGTACTTC. This codes for CSARGTGSNSYEQYF.

This clonotype was found a few times. J is TRBJ2-2 and V is TRBV12-3 or TRBV12-4; 9 nucleotides align to TRBD2. V shed 1 base, J shed 8 bases, and the junction held 5 bases outside the gene matches. The CDR3 sequence is 15 residues long. Written as DNA, the CDR3 is TGTGCCAGCAGTTTAGGCGGGAGGGCCTTTGGGGAGCTGTTTTTT. It translates to CASSLGGRAFGELFF.

This chain joins TRBV19 and TRBJ1-5; no clear D. CDR3 length: 14 amino acids. CDR1 LNHDA and CDR2 SQIVND come from the germline V gene (reference sequence). V was cut by 1 base and J by 6 bases, with 10 bases left in between. CDR3 region: CASSIVRVAQPQHF. Here the CDR3 DNA reads TGTGCCAGTAGTATAGTGAGGGTGGCTCAGCCCCAGCATTTT. The full variable domain, in which reference TRBV19 and TRBJ1-5 provide the parts outside the CDR3, is DGGITQSPKYLFRKEGQNVTLSCEQNLNHDAMYWYRQDPGQGLRLIYYSQIVNDFQKGDIAEGYSVSREKKESFPLTVTSAQKNPTAFYLCASSIVRVAQPQHFGDGTRLSIL.

J is TRBJ2-3 and V is TRBV2; 10 bases are shared with TRBD2. Germline-derived CDR1 and CDR2 are SNHLY and FYNNEI. The CDR3 is made up of 18 amino acids. V gave up 1 base and J gave up 3 bases; unmatched junction bases: 10. CDR3 loop: CASSEVEKREGLTDTQYF. In DNA form, the CDR3 reads TGTGCCAGCAGTGAAGTCGAGAAGCGGGAGGGCCTTACAGATACGCAGTATTTT.

V gene TRBV7-8 combines with J gene TRBJ1-1; no clear D gene. The CDR3 covers 15 residues. Trimming cost V 1 base and J 6 bases, with 15 bases left between them. CDR1 is SGHVS, CDR2 FQNEAQ, per germline. Written as DNA, the CDR3 is TGTGCCAGCAGCTTAGTGGGTACTCTTGGGGCTGAAGCTTTCTTT. Protein sequence: CASSLVGTLGAEAFF.

The chain has TRBV5-1 and TRBJ2-5; a weak D match, TRBD1 (5 bases). Germline CDR1 reads SGHRS; CDR2 reads YFSETQ. Deletions cut 6 bases from V and 3 bases from J, with 6 bases between. The CDR3 is 11 residues long. The CDR3 sequence: CASTREETQYF. CDR3 coding DNA: TGCGCCAGCACCAGGGAAGAGACCCAGTACTTC.

The chain employs TRBV5-1 and TRBJ2-3; D ambiguous. CDR1 is SGHRS, CDR2 YFSETQ, per germline. The CDR3 is 14 amino acids. The V end was cut by 2 bases, the J end by 1 base, with 8 bases between. In DNA, the CDR3 is TGCGCCAGCAGCTTCGGAAGCGGCACAGATACGCAGTATTTT. Translated, it gives CASSFGSGTDTQYF.

V usage is TRBV15 and J usage is TRBJ1-6, with TRBD1 as a possible D gene (5 bases). This CDR3 has 15 amino acids. The V end lost 0 bases, the J end lost 7 bases, and 10 bases lay between the germline ends. From germline, CDR1 is LNHNV and CDR2 YYDKDF (reference sequence). This CDR3 is CATSREGENNSPLHF. In DNA form, the CDR3 reads TGTGCCACCAGCAGAGAAGGGGAGAACAATTCACCCCTCCACTTT.

This clonotype has just a few counts. The genes are TRBV27 and TRBJ2-5, with TRBD2 matching 7 bases. The CDR3 runs 16 residues. J lost 5 bases, V lost 4 bases, and 13 bases had no gene match. Germline-derived CDR1 and CDR2 are MNHEY and SMNVEV (reference sequence). Here the CDR3 reads CASSSPGWGGEETQYF. The DNA for the CDR3 is TGTGCCAGCAGTTCGCCCGGATGGGGAGGGGAGGAGACCCAGTACTTC.

This clonotype was picked up a small number of times. The V and J genes are TRBV6-1 and TRBJ1-1, with D tentatively TRBD1 (5 bases). From germline, CDR1 is MNHNS and CDR2 SASEGT. Trimming pared 1 base from V and 8 bases from J, leaving 14 bases between. The CDR3 runs to 14 residues. The CDR3 sequence is CASSEVGVRGEAFF. The CDR3 DNA reads TGTGCCAGCAGTGAAGTCGGGGTCCGGGGGGAAGCTTTCTTT.

This clonotype was counted a few times. The CDR3 DNA reads TGTGCCAGCAGTTATCCGAACCAGGGGTCCGTAGCCAAAAACATTCAGTACTTC. Translating it yields CASSYPNQGSVAKNIQYF. This sequence joins TRBV6-2 or TRBV6-3 and TRBJ2-4; D might be TRBD1 (6 bases). This CDR3 contains 18 residues. Trimming shortened V by 3 bases and J by 0 bases, and 18 bases separated the two germline ends. CDR1 and CDR2 from the germline V gene are MNHEY and SVGEGT.

This clonotype has just a few counts. This rearrangement joins TRBV7-8 to TRBJ2-2; weak D call: TRBD1 (5 bases). V gave up 5 bases and J gave up 7 bases, with 17 bases separating them. Germline V CDR1 and CDR2: SGHVS, FQNEAQ. This CDR3 spans 15 amino acids. The CDR3 sequence is CASSGKPGIYGELFF. The CDR3 DNA follows: TGTGCCAGCAGCGGAAAACCAGGGATATACGGGGAGCTGTTTTTT. The full variable domain, in which reference TRBV7-8 and TRBJ2-2 provide the parts outside the CDR3, is GAGVSQSPRYKVAKRGQDVALRCDPISGHVSLFWYQQALGQGPEFLTYFQNEAQLDKSGLPSDRFFAERPEGSVSTLKIQRTQQEDSAVYLCASSGKPGIYGELFFGEGSRLTVL.

The rearrangement joins TRBV5-5 to TRBJ1-2, with D possibly TRBD1 on 5 matching bases. CDR3 length equals 15 residues. The V and J ends lost 4 bases and 4 bases respectively, with 17 bases between them. In germline, CDR1 is SGHKS, CDR2 YYEKEE (reference sequence). This CDR3 is CASSPTSQGGYGYTF. The CDR3 coding sequence is TGTGCCAGCAGCCCAACGTCGCAGGGTGGCTATGGCTACACCTTC.

The chain recombines TRBV7-6 with TRBJ2-7, with D perhaps being TRBD1 or TRBD2 (5 bases each). Germline V gene data show CDR1 as SGHVS and CDR2 as FNYEAQ. V lost 5 bases and J lost 3, with 11 bases in between. This CDR3 spans 13 amino acids. In DNA, the CDR3 is TGTGCCAGCAGCCCCGGGGACCACTACGAGCAGTACTTC. Amino acid sequence: CASSPGDHYEQYF.

The chain employs TRBV27 and TRBJ1-5; 7 nucleotides align to TRBD1. Trimming at V came to 5 bases and at J to 2 bases, leaving 6 bases not matched to a gene. Per the germline V gene, CDR1 is MNHEY and CDR2 is SMNVEV (reference sequence). This CDR3 spans 15 amino acids. This CDR3 reads CASSKQGTGNQPQHF. The CDR3 DNA sequence: TGTGCCAGCAGTAAACAGGGGACGGGCAATCAGCCCCAGCATTTT.

The rearrangement joins TRBV6-5 to TRBJ1-2; no clear D. Germline assignment: CDR1 MNHEY and CDR2 SVGAGI. V lost 4 bases and J lost 4, with 13 bases in between. The CDR3 covers 14 residues. This CDR3 is CASSSTDGFYGYTF. CDR3 nucleotides: TGTGCCAGCAGTTCCACCGACGGCTTCTATGGCTACACCTTC.

The sample holds a few counts of this clonotype. V gene TRBV4-2 combines with J gene TRBJ2-2; D gene uncertain. V shed 0 bases and J shed 0 bases, with 11 bases lying between them. CDR1 LGHNA and CDR2 YNFKEQ come from the germline V gene. The CDR3 totals 17 residues. This CDR3 is CASSQDVRFANTGELFF. CDR3 nucleotides: TGTGCCAGCAGCCAAGATGTGAGGTTCGCGAACACCGGGGAGCTGTTTTTT.

J is TRBJ2-7 and V is TRBV11-1; D remains ambiguous. From germline, CDR1 is SGHAT and CDR2 FQDESV (reference sequence). Between the trimmed V and J ends, which lost 4 bases and 4 bases, there was a span of 17 bases. CDR3 size: 15 residues. CDR3 sequence: CASSWDSSLRYEQYF. In nucleotides, the CDR3 is TGTGCCAGCAGCTGGGATTCTTCTTTACGTTACGAGCAGTACTTC.